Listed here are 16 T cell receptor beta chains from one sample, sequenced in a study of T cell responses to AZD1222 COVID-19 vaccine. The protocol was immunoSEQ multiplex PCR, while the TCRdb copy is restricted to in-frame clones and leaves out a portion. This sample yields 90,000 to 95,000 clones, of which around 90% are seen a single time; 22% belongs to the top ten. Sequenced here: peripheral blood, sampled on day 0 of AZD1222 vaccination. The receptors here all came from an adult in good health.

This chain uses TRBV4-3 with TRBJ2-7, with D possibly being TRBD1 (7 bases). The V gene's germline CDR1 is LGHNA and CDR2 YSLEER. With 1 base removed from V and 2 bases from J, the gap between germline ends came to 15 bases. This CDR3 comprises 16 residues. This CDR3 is CASSQVFQGGPYEQYF. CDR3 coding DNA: TGCGCCAGCAGCCAAGTCTTTCAGGGGGGCCCCTACGAGCAGTACTTC.

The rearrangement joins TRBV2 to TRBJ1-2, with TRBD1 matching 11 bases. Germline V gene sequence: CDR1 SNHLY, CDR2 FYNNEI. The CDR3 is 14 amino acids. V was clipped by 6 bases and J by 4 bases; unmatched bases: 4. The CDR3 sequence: CASRSGTGGYGYTF. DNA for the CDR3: TGTGCCAGCAGGTCCGGGACAGGGGGCTATGGCTACACCTTC. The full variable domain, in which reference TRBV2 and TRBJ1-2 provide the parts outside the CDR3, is EPEVTQTPSHQVTQMGQEVILRCVPISNHLYFYWYRQILGQKVEFLVSFYNNEISEKSEIFDDQFSVERPDGSNFTLKIRSTKLEDSAMYFCASRSGTGGYGYTFGSGTRLTVV.

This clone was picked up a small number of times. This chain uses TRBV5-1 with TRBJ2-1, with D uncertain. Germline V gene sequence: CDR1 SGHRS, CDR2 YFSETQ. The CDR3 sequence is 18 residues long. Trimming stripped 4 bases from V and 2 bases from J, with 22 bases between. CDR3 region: CASSGAVVSLSTYNEQFF. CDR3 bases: TGCGCCAGCAGCGGTGCCGTCGTGTCCCTCTCCACCTACAATGAGCAGTTCTTC.

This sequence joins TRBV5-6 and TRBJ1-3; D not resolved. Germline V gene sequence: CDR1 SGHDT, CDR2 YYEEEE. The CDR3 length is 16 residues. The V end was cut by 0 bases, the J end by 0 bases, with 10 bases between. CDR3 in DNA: TGTGCCAGCAGCTTGGGACAACTCTTCTCTGGAAACACCATATATTTT. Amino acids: CASSLGQLFSGNTIYF.

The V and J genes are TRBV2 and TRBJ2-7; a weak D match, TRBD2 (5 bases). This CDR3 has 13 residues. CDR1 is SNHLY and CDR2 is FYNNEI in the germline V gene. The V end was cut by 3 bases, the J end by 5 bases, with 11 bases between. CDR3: CASSDEKGDEQYF. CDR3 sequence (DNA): TGTGCCAGCAGTGATGAGAAGGGAGACGAGCAGTACTTC.

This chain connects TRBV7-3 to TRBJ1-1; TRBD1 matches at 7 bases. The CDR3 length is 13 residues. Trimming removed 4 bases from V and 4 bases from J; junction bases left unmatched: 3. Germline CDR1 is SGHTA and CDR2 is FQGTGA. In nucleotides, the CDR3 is TGTGCCAGCAGCTCCTCAGGGGGCACTGAAGCTTTCTTT. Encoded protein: CASSSSGGTEAFF. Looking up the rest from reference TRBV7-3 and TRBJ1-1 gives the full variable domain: GAGVSQTPSNKVTEKGKYVELRCDPISGHTALYWYRQSLGQGPEFLIYFQGTGAADDSGLPNDRFFAVRPEGSVSTLKIQRTERGDSAVYLCASSSSGGTEAFFGQGTRLTVV.

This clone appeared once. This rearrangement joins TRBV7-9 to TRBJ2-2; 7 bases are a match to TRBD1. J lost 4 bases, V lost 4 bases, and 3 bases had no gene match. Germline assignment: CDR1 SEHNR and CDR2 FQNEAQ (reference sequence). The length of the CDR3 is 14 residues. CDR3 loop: CASSWDSSTGELFF. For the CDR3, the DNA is TGTGCCAGCAGCTGGGACAGTTCCACCGGGGAGCTGTTTTTT.

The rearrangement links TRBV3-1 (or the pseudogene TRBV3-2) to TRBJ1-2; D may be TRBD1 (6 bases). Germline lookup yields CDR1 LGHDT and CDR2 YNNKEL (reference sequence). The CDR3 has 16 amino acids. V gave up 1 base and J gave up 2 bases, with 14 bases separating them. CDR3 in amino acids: CASSQGGGARNYGYTF. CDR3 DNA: TGTGCCAGCAGCCAAGGTGGGGGGGCAAGAAACTATGGCTACACCTTC.

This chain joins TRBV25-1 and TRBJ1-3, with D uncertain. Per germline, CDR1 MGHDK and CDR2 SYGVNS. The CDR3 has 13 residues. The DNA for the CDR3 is TGTACAAGTACTGACGGCTCTGGAAACACCATATATTTT. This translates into CTSTDGSGNTIYF.

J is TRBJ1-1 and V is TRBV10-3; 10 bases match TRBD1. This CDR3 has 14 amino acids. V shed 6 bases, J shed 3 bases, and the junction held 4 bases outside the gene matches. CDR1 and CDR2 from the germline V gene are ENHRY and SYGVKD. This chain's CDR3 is CAIRWGTGDTEAFF. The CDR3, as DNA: TGTGCCATCAGGTGGGGGACAGGGGACACTGAAGCTTTCTTT.

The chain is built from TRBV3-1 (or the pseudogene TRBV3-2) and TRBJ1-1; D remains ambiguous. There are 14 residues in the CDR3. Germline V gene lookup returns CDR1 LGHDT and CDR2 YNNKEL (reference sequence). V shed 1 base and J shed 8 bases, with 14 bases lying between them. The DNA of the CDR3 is TGTGCCAGCAGCCAAGCCTACCCGAGGAGGGAAGCTTTCTTT. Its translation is CASSQAYPRREAFF.

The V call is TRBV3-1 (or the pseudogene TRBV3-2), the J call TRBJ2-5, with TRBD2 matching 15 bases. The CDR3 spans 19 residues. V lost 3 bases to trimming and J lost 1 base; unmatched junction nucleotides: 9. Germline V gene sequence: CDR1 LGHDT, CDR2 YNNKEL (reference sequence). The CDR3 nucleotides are TGTGCCAGCAGCCAGGGTGGGACTAGCGGGGGGACCTTCCAAGAGACCCAGTACTTC. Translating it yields CASSQGGTSGGTFQETQYF.

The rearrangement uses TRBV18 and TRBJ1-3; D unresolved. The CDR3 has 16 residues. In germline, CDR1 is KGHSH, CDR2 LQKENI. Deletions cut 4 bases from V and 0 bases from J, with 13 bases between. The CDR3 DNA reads TGTGCCAGCTCACTGATGGAACCCCTCTCTGGAAACACCATATATTTT. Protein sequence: CASSLMEPLSGNTIYF.

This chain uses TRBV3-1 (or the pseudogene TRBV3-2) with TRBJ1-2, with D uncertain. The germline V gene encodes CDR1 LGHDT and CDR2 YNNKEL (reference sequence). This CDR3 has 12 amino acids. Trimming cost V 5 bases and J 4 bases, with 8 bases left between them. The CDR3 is CASSYGFYGYTF. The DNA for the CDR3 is TGTGCCAGCAGCTACGGCTTCTATGGCTACACCTTC.

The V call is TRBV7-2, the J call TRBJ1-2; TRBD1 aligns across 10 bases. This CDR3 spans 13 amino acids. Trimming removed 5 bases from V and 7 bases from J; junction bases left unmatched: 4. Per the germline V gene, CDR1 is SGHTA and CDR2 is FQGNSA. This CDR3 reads CASSARTGGGYTF. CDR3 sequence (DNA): TGTGCCAGCAGCGCGCGGACAGGGGGTGGCTACACCTTC.

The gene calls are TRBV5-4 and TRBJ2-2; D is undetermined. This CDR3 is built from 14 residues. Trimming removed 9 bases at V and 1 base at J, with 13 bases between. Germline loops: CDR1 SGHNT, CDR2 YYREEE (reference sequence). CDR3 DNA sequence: TGTGCCACGAAAAGGACGGAGAACACCGGGGAGCTGTTTTTT. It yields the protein CATKRTENTGELFF.